The TCR beta chain described here comes from a study of blood T cell repertoires in COVID-19 (dated by TCRdb to the early 2020s). The study in broad terms: Collaborator samples came from the United States, Italy and Spain and covered acute and convalescent phases of COVID-19. The material from the prospective study consisted of cDNA or gDNA derived from T cells, B-cell-depleted T cells, or PBMCs. Where available, HLA class I and class II types were obtained from metadata supplied by the sample provider rather than from assay-based typing. Subjects who had been exposed to COVID-19, were actively infected with it, or had recovered from it provided the deeply sampled blood TCRbeta repertoires that made up the dataset. The sample metadata nearly always contained a de-identified subject ID, COVID-19 status, age in years and sex. The repertoires were released in a freely available public database intended as a resource for research on the immune response to SARS-CoV-2. The samples were drawn from two sources: the first 160 participants of the ongoing ImmuneRACE study, and 950 to 1,500 subjects contributed by 6 global collaborators. Study-wide findings and limitations: The amount of clinical and demographic metadata varied by source and participant and was provided uncurated.

The collaborating institutions used their own protocols to collect whole blood in K2EDTA tubes. For TCRbeta analysis, collaborators shipped samples as frozen whole blood, isolated PBMCs, or DNA extracted from either of those sample types. On this clone itself: Its binding antigen is unknown. Base qualities are not recorded, but no much larger clone differs from it by a single base.

According to the germline V gene, CDR1 reads SGHRS and CDR2 reads YFSETQ. The cysteine opens and the phenylalanine closes a CDR3 of 15 amino acids. Left in the record is the CDR3 DNA by itself, 45 bases read in frame from the first base. V ends up 5 bases short and J 3 bases short, with an unmatched junction base count of 8. The immunoSEQ Assay, a bias-controlled multiplex PCR, was used to amplify TCRbeta CDR3 regions from genomic DNA. The original methods were these. Within the assay, amplification of reference gene primers was used to estimate how many nucleated cells each sample contained. To quantify the absolute abundance of each unique TCRbeta CDR3 rearrangement, sequence reads were collapsed and filtered. Productive Simpson clonality was computed per sample as the square root of Simpson's diversity index over productive rearrangements. TCRdb mirrors the immuneACCESS table, restricted to in-frame sequences. Some clones are absent from its copies; in checked studies, under half trace to an unresolved V gene, and the reason for the others is unknown. V and J calls and clone size come straight from that table; D and trimming were deduced from the DNA. Present in this sample are approximately 58,000 clones, approximately 87% of which were seen just once. In total, the top ten clones hold roughly 4.5% of the sample.

The clonotype comes from a middle-aged man with active COVID-19. What was sequenced was peripheral blood. The chain uses TRBV5-1 and TRBJ1-2, with TRBD1 identical over 9 junction bases. The DNA is as follows: TGCGCCAGCAGACCGACAGGGGGGCTCGACTATGGCTACACCTTC. It encodes CASRPTGGLDYGYTF.